In its sample, the clone carrying this T cell receptor (beta chain) was seen once. Trimming removed 6 bases at V and 4 bases at J, with 13 bases between. Germline V gives CDR1 MNHEY, CDR2 SVGAGI. The CDR3 consists of 14 residues. This sample stems from a study of T cell responses to AZD1222 COVID-19 vaccine. Sequenced by immunoSEQ multiplex PCR; TCRdb stores in-frame clones only, minus some. In the table there are 200,000 to 300,000 clones, just over 90% of which are singletons. The rearrangement uses TRBV6-5 and TRBJ1-5; D possibly corresponds to TRBD1 (5 bases). The sequence derives from an adult in good health. The sequenced sample was peripheral blood, obtained on day 0 of AZD1222 vaccination. The CDR3 sequence: CASSVRQKNQPQHF. The CDR3 coding sequence is TGTGCCAGCAGCGTTAGACAGAAGAATCAGCCCCAGCATTTT.